A single sample is the source of the 3 T cell receptor beta chains below, sequenced in a study of blood T cell repertoires in COVID-19. Sequenced by immunoSEQ multiplex PCR; TCRdb stores in-frame clones only, minus some. The table includes roughly 170,000 clones, about four fifths detected once. Sequenced input: peripheral blood. The receptor source for this set is a human donor in a cohort sampled during active COVID-19.

This chain connects TRBV6-1 to TRBJ2-1, with unresolved D. Germline CDR1 reads MNHNS; CDR2 reads SASEGT. V was pared by 0 bases and J by 0 bases, with 6 bases between. CDR3 length: 15 residues. The CDR3 loop reads CASSEALASYNEQFF. Here the CDR3 DNA reads TGTGCCAGCAGTGAAGCGCTGGCCTCCTACAATGAGCAGTTCTTC.

This chain connects TRBV6-1 to TRBJ2-3; 12 bases are a match to TRBD2. This CDR3 is 17 amino acids long. V gave up 4 bases and J gave up 0 bases; unmatched junction bases: 5. Germline V CDR1 and CDR2: MNHNS, SASEGT. This CDR3 reads CASSVLAGGLSTDTQYF. CDR3 in DNA: TGTGCCAGCAGTGTACTAGCGGGGGGACTTAGCACAGATACGCAGTATTTT.

J is TRBJ2-7 and V is TRBV2; D perhaps matches TRBD2 (6 bases). CDR3 length: 11 amino acids. Between the trimmed V and J ends, which lost 8 bases and 8 bases, there was a span of 13 bases. Germline V lookup: CDR1 SNHLY, CDR2 FYNNEI. CDR3: CASSGGIQQYF. Written as DNA, the CDR3 is TGTGCCAGCTCGGGCGGGATCCAGCAGTACTTC. The full variable domain, with the rest looked up from reference TRBV2 and TRBJ2-7, is EPEVTQTPSHQVTQMGQEVILRCVPISNHLYFYWYRQILGQKVEFLVSFYNNEISEKSEIFDDQFSVERPDGSNFTLKIRSTKLEDSAMYFCASSGGIQQYFGPGTRLTVT.